The present T cell receptor beta chain was sequenced within a study of identical twins. Study-level points and caveats: Models predicted less out-of-frame TCR alpha sharing in monozygotic twins than was found. Cross-sectional statistics underpinned the conclusions; the same donors were not followed.

Concerning this clonotype itself: The antigen is unknown.

After template switching added a universal primer site, the resulting cDNA carried unique molecular identifiers. TCRdb recomputed calls from the 5' RACE reads with MiXCR, one row per CDR3 protein. The sample includes about 100,000 distinct CDR3 sequences, 4.5% to 6.5% of them seen just once. Germline V gene data show CDR1 as SGHAT and CDR2 as FQNNGV. Trimming cost V 3 bases and J 4 bases, with 13 bases left between them. The CDR3 loop spans 15 amino acids. The sequence came from a woman aged 45-59 years in good health. This chain connects TRBV11-2 to TRBJ1-3, with D uncertain. Sequencing was performed on memory T cells sorted from blood. The CDR3 is CASSFSAVNGNTIYF. CDR3 nucleotides: TGTGCCAGCAGCTTTTCGGCCGTTAACGGAAACACCATATATTTT.